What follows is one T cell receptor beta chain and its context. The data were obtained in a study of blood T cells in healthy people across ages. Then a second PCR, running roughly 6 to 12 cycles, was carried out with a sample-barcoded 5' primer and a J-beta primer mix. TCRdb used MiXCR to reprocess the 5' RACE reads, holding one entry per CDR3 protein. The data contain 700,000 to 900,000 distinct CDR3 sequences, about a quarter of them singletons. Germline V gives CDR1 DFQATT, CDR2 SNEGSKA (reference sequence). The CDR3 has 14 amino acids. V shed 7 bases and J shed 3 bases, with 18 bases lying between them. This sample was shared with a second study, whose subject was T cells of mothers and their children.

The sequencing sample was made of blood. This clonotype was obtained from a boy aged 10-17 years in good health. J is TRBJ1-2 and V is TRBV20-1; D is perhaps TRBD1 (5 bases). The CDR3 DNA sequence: TGCAGTGTCAAACCAGGGCGGAACGACTATGGCTACACCTTC. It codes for CSVKPGRNDYGYTF.